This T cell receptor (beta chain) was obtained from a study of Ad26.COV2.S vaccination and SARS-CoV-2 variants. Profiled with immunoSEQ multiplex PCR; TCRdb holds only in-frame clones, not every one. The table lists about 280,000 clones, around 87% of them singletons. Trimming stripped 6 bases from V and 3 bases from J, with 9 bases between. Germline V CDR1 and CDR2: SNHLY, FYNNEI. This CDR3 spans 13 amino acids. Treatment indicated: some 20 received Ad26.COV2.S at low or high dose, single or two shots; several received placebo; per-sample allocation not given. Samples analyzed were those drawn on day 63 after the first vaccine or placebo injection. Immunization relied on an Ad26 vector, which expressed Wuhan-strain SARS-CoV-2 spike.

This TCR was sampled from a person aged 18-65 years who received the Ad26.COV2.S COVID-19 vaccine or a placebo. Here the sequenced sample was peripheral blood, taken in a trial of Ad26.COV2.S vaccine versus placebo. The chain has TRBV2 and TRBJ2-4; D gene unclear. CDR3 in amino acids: CASSRNVKNIQYF. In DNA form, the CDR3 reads TGTGCCAGCAGCCGGAACGTCAAAAACATTCAGTACTTC.